The clone carrying this T cell receptor (beta chain) showed up just a few times. Together with a sample-barcoded 5' primer, a J-beta primer mix was included in a second PCR lasting about 7 to 12 cycles. Every single cDNA molecule received a tag from a template-switch adaptor with 12 random nucleotides. TCRdb re-analysed the 5' RACE reads in MiXCR, keeping a single row per CDR3 protein. The sample carries fewer than 1 million distinct CDR3 sequences, 44% recorded once. This entry belongs to a study of blood T cells in healthy people across ages. The CDR3 extends over 15 amino acids. The germline CDR1 and CDR2 sequences are MNHEY and SVGAGI. V lost 5 bases, J lost 1 base, and 14 bases lay in between. Donors ranged from roughly 6 to 95 years old and were healthy Caucasians in Russia.

The chain carries TRBV6-5 and TRBJ2-5; D is perhaps TRBD1 (5 bases). The clonotype comes from a man in his sixties in good health. The specimen was blood. The CDR3 region is CASSPTREIQETQYF. CDR3 DNA: TGTGCCAGCAGTCCCACCAGGGAAATCCAAGAGACCCAGTACTTC.